This T cell receptor beta chain emerged from a study of early T cells in non-severe SARS-CoV-2 infection. Trimming shortened V by 5 bases and J by 2 bases, and 21 bases separated the two germline ends. Germline CDR1 reads SGHAT; CDR2 reads FQNNGV. The CDR3 loop spans 17 amino acids. The study, taken as a whole, reports: Comparison of clonotypes with VDJdb favored anti-spike CD8 responses while missing private and CD4 specificities.

Via MiXCR, TCRdb re-called the 5' RACE reads, giving one row per CDR3 protein. Altogether tens of thousands of distinct CDR3 sequences are present, about 5.6% being singletons, with the ten largest covering 6% to 9%. This clonotype was counted at least ten times. What it recognizes is unknown. The sequenced material came from whole blood. This chain joins TRBV11-2 and TRBJ1-1; perhaps TRBD1 as D (5 bases). The clonotype was recovered from an adult who was a healthcare worker with PCR-confirmed SARS-CoV-2 infection or an uninfected control (not recorded which). CDR3 protein: CASSKEMGGGKNTEAFF. CDR3 DNA sequence: TGTGCCAGCAGCAAAGAGATGGGCGGGGGGAAAAACACTGAAGCTTTCTTT.